These T cell receptor beta chains were read from a single sample in a study of T cell repertoires in cytomegalovirus infection. Each CDR3 protein is one row after TCRdb ran MiXCR on the reads. The repertoire has 250,000 to 300,000 distinct CDR3 sequences, over 15% of them found once; the top ten carry around half. Sequenced input: CD8+ T cells from PBMCs. These receptors came from a human donor in good health (CMV status not recorded). Some clones in this sample may be carry-over from other donors' samples. The CDR3 runs from the conserved cysteine through the conserved F or W. The D gene is left open where the match is weak. Rows give clone size only sometimes, using once, few, many, or a class for an expanded clone.

clone_size | d_call | j_call | v_call | cdr3_aa | cdr3_nt
many | NA | TRBJ1-4 | TRBV6-6 | CASSYVGSTNEKLFF | TGTGCCAGCAGTTACGTCGGCTCAACTAATGAAAAACTGTTTTTT
NA | NA | TRBJ1-2 | TRBV7-4 | CASSLVGRTTNYGYTF | TGTGCCAGCAGCTTAGTTGGCAGGACAACCAACTATGGCTACACCTTC
NA | NA | TRBJ1-6 | TRBV12-3/TRBV12-4 | CASSLGVYNSPLHF | TGTGCCAGCAGTTTAGGAGTATATAATTCACCCCTCCACTTT
NA | TRBD2 | TRBJ2-2 | TRBV2 | CASSEGTSDAGELVF | TGTGCCAGCAGTGAAGGGACTAGCGACGCCGGGGAGCTGGTTTTT
NA | NA | TRBJ2-1 | TRBV19 | CASRTSGVDEQFF | TGTGCCAGTAGGACGTCGGGGGTGGATGAGCAGTTCTTC
few | NA | TRBJ1-5 | TRBV6-2/TRBV6-3 | CASSFKNNQPQHF | TGTGCCAGCAGTTTTAAAAACAATCAGCCCCAGCATTTT
many | NA | TRBJ1-1 | TRBV7-8 | CASSTHPTEAFF | TGTGCCAGCAGCACCCATCCCACTGAAGCTTTCTTT
NA | NA | TRBJ1-1 | TRBV6-5 | CASSYLNDRVAFF | TGTGCCAGCAGTTACCTAAACGACAGAGTTGCTTTCTTT
NA | NA | TRBJ2-3 | TRBV24-1 | CATRGPNTDTQYF | TGTGCCACCAGAGGACCGAACACAGATACGCAGTATTTT
many | NA | TRBJ2-7 | TRBV10-3 | CAIREGQLYEQYF | TGTGCCATCAGGGAGGGACAGCTCTACGAGCAGTACTTC
few | TRBD2 | TRBJ2-5 | TRBV20-1 | CSARPTGLAGLGGTQYF | TGCAGTGCTAGACCCACGGGACTAGCGGGTCTCGGGGGGACCCAGTACTTC
NA | TRBD1 | TRBJ1-1 | TRBV7-8 | CASSTEDRATEAFF | TGTGCCAGCAGCACAGAAGACAGGGCCACTGAAGCTTTCTTT
many | TRBD2 | TRBJ2-1 | TRBV19 | CASGRAGWNEQFF | TGTGCCAGCGGGAGGGCGGGGTGGAATGAGCAGTTCTTC
many | NA | TRBJ2-5 | TRBV24-1 | CATSDIDSGTDQETQYF | TGTGCCACCAGTGATATTGACTCCGGGACTGACCAAGAGACCCAGTACTTC
NA | TRBD2 | TRBJ2-3 | TRBV29-1 | CSVLGQTSGGRGATDTQYF | TGCAGCGTTCTTGGGCAGACTAGCGGGGGGAGAGGTGCGACAGATACGCAGTATTTT
NA | TRBD2 | TRBJ2-7 | TRBV5-6 | CASSDGTSGSTYEQYF | TGTGCCAGCAGCGATGGGACTAGCGGGTCGACCTACGAGCAGTACTTC
many | TRBD1 | TRBJ1-1 | TRBV11-2 | CASSPGTGGVTEAFF | TGTGCCAGCAGCCCAGGGACAGGGGGGGTCACTGAAGCTTTCTTT
NA | NA | TRBJ2-1 | TRBV24-1 | CATSDNQFYNEQFF | TGTGCCACCAGTGATAACCAATTTTACAATGAGCAGTTCTTC